This T cell receptor beta chain is from a study of regulatory T cells in long-lasting Graves disease. Study-level information: Antithyroid drugs had been taken by newly diagnosed Graves' patients for under 3 months. General study findings and limits: Newly diagnosed patients shared 1,000 or so public clonotypes; persistent patients shared around 2,500.

This clonotype has ten or more counts. The antigen is undetermined. J was trimmed by 3 bases and V by 4 bases; bases with no gene match: 21. CDR3 length: 20 residues. The germline gives CDR1 SGHVS, CDR2 FQNEAQ. This sample's time point: newly diagnosed GD, antithyroid drugs for less than 3 months. The authors made the TCR library using RNA they extracted from PBMCs. According to the study, TCR beta libraries were built with iRepertoire HTBI primers and CDR3-region Arm-PCR. TCRdb used MiXCR to reprocess the multiplex PCR reads, holding one entry per CDR3 protein. The data hold about 500,000 distinct CDR3 sequences, with around 12% observed a single time. The same data also contributed to another study, on T cells in Graves' hyperthyroidism and ophthalmopathy. That source adds: Hyperthyroidism, newly diagnosed and lasting under 2 months, affected patients aged 18 to 65. Progression to ophthalmopathy was predicted a median of 6.5 months early.

The genes are TRBV7-8 and TRBJ2-7; 10 nucleotides line up with TRBD2. The origin of this receptor is a woman under 40 with Graves disease. The sample was peripheral blood mononuclear cells (PBMCs), taken at new diagnosis, from a patient treated with antithyroid drugs. The CDR3 region is CASSSYLAVAGGPTGYEQYF. The CDR3 nucleotides read TGTGCCAGCAGCTCCTATCTGGCGGTAGCGGGAGGACCGACCGGCTACGAGCAGTACTTC.